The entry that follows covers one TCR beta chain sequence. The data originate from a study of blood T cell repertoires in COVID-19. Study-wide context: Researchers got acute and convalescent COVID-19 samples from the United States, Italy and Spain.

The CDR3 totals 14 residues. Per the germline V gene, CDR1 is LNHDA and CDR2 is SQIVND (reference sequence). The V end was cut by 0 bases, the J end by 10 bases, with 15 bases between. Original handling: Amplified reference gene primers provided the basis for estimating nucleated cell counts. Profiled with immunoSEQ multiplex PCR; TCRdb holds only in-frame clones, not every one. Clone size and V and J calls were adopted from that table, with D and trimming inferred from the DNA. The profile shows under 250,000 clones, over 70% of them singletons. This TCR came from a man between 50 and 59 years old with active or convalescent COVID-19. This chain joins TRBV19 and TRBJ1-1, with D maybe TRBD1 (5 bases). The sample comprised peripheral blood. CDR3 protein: CASSIDEGTGGAFF. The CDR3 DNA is TGTGCCAGTAGTATAGATGAGGGGACTGGGGGAGCTTTCTTT.